The clone carrying this T cell receptor (beta chain) was detected many times. No antigen is known for it. V was trimmed by 3 bases and J by 9 bases, leaving 11 bases between them. The CDR3 length is 12 residues. Looked up from germline, CDR1 is SGHAT and CDR2 is FQNNGV. The data were taken from a study of regulatory T cells in long-lasting Graves disease. Study-wide results and caveats: Relative to new patients (approximately 1,000), persistent patients exhibited greater sharing of public clonotypes (about 3,000). Accuracy was perhaps lowered by the small sample size.

The TCR beta library used iRepertoire HTBI primers with Arm-PCR amplification of CDR3. Using its own MiXCR run on the multiplex PCR reads, TCRdb lists one record per CDR3 protein. This sample yields approximately 350,000 distinct CDR3 sequences, of which roughly 12% are seen a single time; around 18% belongs to the top ten. As to time point: newly diagnosed GD, antithyroid drugs for less than 3 months. After RNA was extracted from PBMCs, the TCR library was made from it. The sample was also reused in another study, on T cells in Graves' hyperthyroidism and ophthalmopathy. That source notes: The diagnostic basis comprised clinical symptoms, serum thyroxine and TRAb, thyroid ultrasound and orbital computed tomography. HTBI primers were the set used in a first-round RT-PCR of the TCR CDR3.

The origin of this receptor is a woman aged 18-29 years with Graves disease. The chain has TRBV11-2 and TRBJ1-1; D remains unclear. Specimen: peripheral blood mononuclear cells (PBMCs), collected at new diagnosis, from a patient treated with antithyroid drugs. CDR3: CASSFEGWKAFF. The DNA for the CDR3 is TGTGCCAGCAGCTTCGAGGGTTGGAAAGCTTTCTTT.